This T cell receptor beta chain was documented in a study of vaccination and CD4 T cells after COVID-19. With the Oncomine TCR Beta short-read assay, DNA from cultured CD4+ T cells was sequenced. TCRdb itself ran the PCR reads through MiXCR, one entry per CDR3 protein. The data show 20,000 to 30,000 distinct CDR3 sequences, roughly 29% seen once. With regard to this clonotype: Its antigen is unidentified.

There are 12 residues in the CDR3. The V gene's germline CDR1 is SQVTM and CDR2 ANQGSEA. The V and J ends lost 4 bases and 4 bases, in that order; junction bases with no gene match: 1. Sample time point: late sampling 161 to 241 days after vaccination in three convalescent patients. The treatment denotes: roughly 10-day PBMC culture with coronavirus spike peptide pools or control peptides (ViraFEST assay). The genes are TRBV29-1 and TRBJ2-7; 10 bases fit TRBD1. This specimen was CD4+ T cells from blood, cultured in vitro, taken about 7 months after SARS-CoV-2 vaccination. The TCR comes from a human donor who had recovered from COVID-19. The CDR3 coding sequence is TGCAGCGTTGGGACAGGGGGTTACGAGCAGTACTTC. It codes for CSVGTGGYEQYF.